This T cell receptor (beta chain) appears in the sequencing data of a study of blood T cell repertoires in COVID-19. Generated by immunoSEQ multiplex PCR, the TCRdb table keeps only in-frame clones and is missing some. The sample yields around 150,000 clones, around 82% seen once. Germline CDR1 reads LNHDA; CDR2 reads SQIVND (reference sequence). V lost 5 bases to trimming and J lost 0 bases, with 10 bases between them. CDR3 length: 15 amino acids. The sequencing sample was made of peripheral blood. The sequence was collected from a man aged 55-75 years with active or convalescent COVID-19. The chain links TRBV19 to TRBJ1-4; D is perhaps TRBD1 (6 bases). The CDR3 DNA follows: TGTGCCAGTAGTCAACAGGGCTCAACTAATGAAAAACTGTTTTTT. Residues: CASSQQGSTNEKLFF.